These 15 T cell receptor beta chains were all obtained from the same sample, sequenced in a study of read filtering for tumor transcriptome and immune sequencing. Molecular barcoded adaptors covering alpha/delta and beta/gamma chains were used on 400 ng RNA. TCRdb processed the reads anew with MiXCR; each CDR3 protein has one entry. The table has approximately 40,000 distinct CDR3 sequences, roughly 15% seen once; the top ten hold roughly 18%. Sequences were obtained from a population of CD138-negative cells sorted from bone marrow. The receptors stem from a donor at least 40 years old with multiple myeloma.

This clonotype was seen repeatedly, ten times or more. A junction boundary mismatches the germline segment, possibly from a read error. This rearrangement joins TRBV5-1 to TRBJ1-5; D remains ambiguous. The CDR3 loop spans 14 amino acids. CDR1 and CDR2 from the germline V gene are SGHRS and YFSETQ. The CDR3 loop is CVSSLVALGVPQHF. CDR3 coding DNA: TGCGTCAGCAGCTTGGTTGCCCTCGGGGTGCCCCAGCATTTT.

On this clonotype: It is likely a read error: a sequence one base away is far more abundant. This sequence joins TRBV7-9 and TRBJ2-1; no definite D call. This CDR3 is 14 amino acids long. Germline V gene lookup returns CDR1 SEHNR and CDR2 FQNEAQ (reference sequence). CDR3 amino acids: CASSPPNGKGEQCF. CDR3 in DNA: TGTGCCAGCAGCCCTCCGAATGGGAAGGGCGAGCAGTGCTTC.

This clonotype is labeled medium-sized. The chain combines TRBV2 with TRBJ2-1; D might be TRBD2 (6 bases). CDR1 SNHLY and CDR2 FYNNEI come from the germline V gene. V was pared by 6 bases and J by 1 base, with 13 bases between. CDR3 size: 15 residues. CDR3 in DNA: TGTGCCAGCAGAAGGAGGGATGAGTCCTACAATGAGCAGTTCTTC. Protein sequence: CASRRRDESYNEQFF. The variable domain in full, completed from reference TRBV2 and TRBJ2-1, reads EPEVTQTPSHQVTQMGQEVILRCVPISNHLYFYWYRQILGQKVEFLVSFYNNEISEKSEIFDDQFSVERPDGSNFTLKIRSTKLEDSAMYFCASRRRDESYNEQFFGPGTRLTVL.

This clonotype was counted a few times. The rearrangement uses TRBV7-9 and TRBJ2-7; TRBD1 aligns across 9 bases. Trimming removed 4 bases from V and 5 bases from J; junction bases left unmatched: 6. The CDR3 has 14 residues. Germline V gene lookup returns CDR1 SEHNR and CDR2 FQNEAQ (reference sequence). The CDR3 DNA reads as TGTGCCAGCAGCTCCGACAGGGGGAGGGACGAGCAGTACTTC. Its translation: CASSSDRGRDEQYF.

The sample holds a few counts of this clonotype. CDR3 nucleotides: TGTGCCAGCAGCCAGATCATGGGGGTGAACACTGAAGCTTTCTTT. The encoded protein is CASSQIMGVNTEAFF. V and J are TRBV14 and TRBJ1-1, with D perhaps TRBD1 (5 bases). CDR3 length: 15 residues. V was cut by 3 bases and J by 0 bases, with 11 bases left in between. Germline CDR1 is SGHDN and CDR2 is FVKESK.

The CDR3 coding sequence is TGCGCCAGCAGTACCGGTGGGGGCCGAGAGACCCAGTACTTC. Residues: CASSTGGGRETQYF. The chain is built from TRBV5-1 and TRBJ2-5; D is possibly TRBD1 (6 bases). CDR3 length equals 14 residues. Trimming left V 5 bases short and J 4 bases short, with 15 bases between. In germline, CDR1 is SGHRS, CDR2 YFSETQ. The complete variable domain, with remaining parts taken from reference TRBV5-1 and TRBJ2-5, reads KAGVTQTPRYLIKTRGQQVTLSCSPISGHRSVSWYQQTPGQGLQFLFEYFSETQRNKGNFPGRFSGRQFSNSRSEMNVSTLELGDSALYLCASSTGGGRETQYFGPGTRLLVL.

A note on this clonotype: Mismatch with germline at one junction end may stem from a read error. This chain connects TRBV30 to TRBJ1-6; no clear D. The CDR3 extends over 15 amino acids. Germline V gene lookup returns CDR1 GTSNPN and CDR2 SVGIG (reference sequence). The CDR3 loop reads CAWSRLTSCNSSLHF. The CDR3 coding sequence is TGTGCCTGGAGTCGTTTGACCTCCTGTAATTCATCCCTCCACTTT.

In its sample, this clonotype was seen once. This chain links TRBV7-3 with TRBJ2-2; D is perhaps TRBD1 or TRBD2 (6 bases each). Looked up from germline, CDR1 is SGHTA and CDR2 is FQGTGA. CDR3 length equals 16 residues. With 0 bases removed from V and 2 bases from J, the gap between germline ends came to 10 bases. Here the CDR3 DNA reads TGTGCCAGCAGCTTAACAGGGGGGCAAAACACCGGGGAGCTGTTTTTT. Translated, it gives CASSLTGGQNTGELFF.

This clonotype was detected many times. This rearrangement joins TRBV4-1 to TRBJ1-4; 7 bases are a match to TRBD1. This CDR3 is 14 amino acids long. CDR1 is MGHRA, CDR2 YSYEKL, per germline. V was pared by 4 bases and J by 7 bases, with 6 bases of the junction left unmatched. As DNA, the CDR3 is TGCGCCAGCAGCCTGACAGGGTTTCGTGAAAAACTGTTTTTT. It yields the protein CASSLTGFREKLFF.

Concerning this clonotype: Given a far larger clone just one base away, this is likely a sequencing read error. The chain employs TRBV7-2 and TRBJ1-1; D uncertain. Germline CDR1 reads SGHTA; CDR2 reads FQGNSA. Between the trimmed V and J ends, which lost 5 bases and 0 bases, there was a span of 13 bases. The CDR3 has 15 residues. This CDR3 is CASSLRVGLNTEAFF. The CDR3 DNA sequence: TGTGCCAGCAGCCTCCGGGTCGGATTGAACACTGAAGCTTTCTTT.

V usage is TRBV7-2 and J usage is TRBJ2-1, with a possible D match to TRBD2 (5 bases). Trimming removed 1 base at V and 0 bases at J, with 10 bases between. Germline V gene data show CDR1 as SGHTA and CDR2 as FQGNSA. The CDR3 is made up of 16 amino acids. CDR3 residues: CASSLVGGISYNEQFF. The CDR3 DNA follows: TGTGCCAGCAGCTTAGTTGGAGGAATCTCCTACAATGAGCAGTTCTTC.

This clonotype was seen ten or more times. The chain employs TRBV28 and TRBJ1-5; a weak D match, TRBD1 (6 bases). Germline-derived CDR1 and CDR2 are MDHEN and SYDVKM. V was shortened by 6 bases and J by 6 bases, with 21 bases between the two germline ends. The CDR3 is 16 amino acids. The CDR3 region has the DNA TGTGCCAGCAGCCAAGTGGGGGCAGGGGCGCGTCAGCCCCAGCATTTT. Its protein product is CASSQVGAGARQPQHF.

This clonotype was recorded a few times. Since a much larger clone is just one base distant, this may be a read error. The rearrangement uses TRBV4-2 and TRBJ2-7; no clear D. The V gene's germline CDR1 is LGHNA and CDR2 YNFKEQ. CDR3 size: 13 residues. CDR3 residues: CASSQGQVYEQDF. In DNA, the CDR3 is TGTGCCAGCAGCCAAGGGCAGGTCTACGAGCAGGACTTC.

This clonotype was seen many times. The rearrangement links TRBV4-3 to TRBJ2-1; D uncertain. The CDR3 sequence is 14 residues long. CDR1 is LGHNA, CDR2 YSLEER, per germline. The ends were cut back, 0 bases at V and 5 bases at J, with 8 bases in the middle. For the CDR3, the DNA is TGCGCCAGCAGCCAAGAGCGATTCAACAATGAGCAGTTCTTC. Translation: CASSQERFNNEQFF.

This clonotype came up many times. The V and J genes are TRBV7-8 and TRBJ1-1; no firm D call. Germline values: CDR1 SGHVS, CDR2 FQNEAQ. The CDR3 consists of 13 residues. Trimming took 1 base from V and 13 from J, leaving 16 bases between them. The CDR3 sequence: CASSLDLTLPGFF. The DNA for the CDR3 is TGTGCCAGCAGCTTAGATCTGACCCTTCCAGGTTTCTTT.